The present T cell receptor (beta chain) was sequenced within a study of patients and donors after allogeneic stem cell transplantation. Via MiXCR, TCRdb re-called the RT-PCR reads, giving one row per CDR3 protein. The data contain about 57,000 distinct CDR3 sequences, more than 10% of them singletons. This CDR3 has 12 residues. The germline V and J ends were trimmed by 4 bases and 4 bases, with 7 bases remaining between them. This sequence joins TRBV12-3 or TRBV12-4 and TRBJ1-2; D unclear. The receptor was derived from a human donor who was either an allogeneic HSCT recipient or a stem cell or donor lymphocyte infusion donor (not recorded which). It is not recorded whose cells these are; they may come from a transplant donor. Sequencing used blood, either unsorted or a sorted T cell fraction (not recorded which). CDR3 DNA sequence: TGTGCCAGCAGTTCTTCCAGCTATGGCTACACCTTC. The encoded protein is CASSSSSYGYTF.